The 18 T cell receptor beta chains reported below all come from one sample, sequenced in a study of T cells expressing NK-cell markers. TCRdb derives one entry per CDR3 protein from the 5' RACE reads, leaving out DNA. The listing contains about 540,000 distinct CDR3 sequences. The specimen was blood T cells: a sorted CD56 or NKG2C T cell subset, CD4+ or CD8+ T cells, or bulk PBMC T cells (not recorded which). Source of these receptors: a man aged 18 to 30 in good health.

J is TRBJ2-1 and V is TRBV6-2 or TRBV6-3. Germline V gene lookup returns CDR1 MNHEY and CDR2 SVGEGT. The length of the CDR3 is 15 residues. The CDR3: CASSTRDRRDNEQFF.

The V call is TRBV12-3 or TRBV12-4, the J call TRBJ2-2; the D gene TCRdb calls, TRBD2, cannot be checked with no DNA. This CDR3 comprises 21 residues. CDR3 amino acids: CASSLRPVGRFGGRAAGELFF.

The CDR3 loop is CSAGKQGGETQYF. The chain combines TRBV20-1 with TRBJ2-5; TCRdb's D call of TRBD1 is untestable without DNA. Germline V gene data show CDR1 as DFQATT and CDR2 as SNEGSKA (reference sequence). The CDR3 length is 13 residues.

CDR3 residues: CSATVVGGPGETQYF. The V gene is TRBV20-1, the J gene TRBJ2-5; the D gene TCRdb calls, TRBD2, cannot be checked with no DNA. This CDR3 spans 15 amino acids. In germline, CDR1 is DFQATT, CDR2 SNEGSKA (reference sequence).

The CDR3 loop reads CASSPDGQGSEQFF. The rearrangement uses TRBV18 and TRBJ2-1; TCRdb outputs TRBD1, but without DNA this stays unchecked. CDR1 is KGHSH and CDR2 is LQKENI in the germline V gene. The CDR3 has 14 amino acids. The full variable domain, rest sourced from reference TRBV18 and TRBJ2-1, is NAGVMQNPRHLVRRRGQEARLRCSPMKGHSHVYWYRQLPEEGLKFMVYLQKENIIDESGMPKERFSAEFPKEGPSILRIQQVVRGDSAAYFCASSPDGQGSEQFFGPGTRLTVL.

This chain uses TRBV28 with TRBJ2-1; TCRdb's D call, TRBD2, is unchecked because there is no DNA. This CDR3 contains 13 residues. Germline-derived CDR1 and CDR2 are MDHEN and SYDVKM. CDR3 sequence reads: CASTLAGGSEQFF.

The chain joins TRBV12-3 or TRBV12-4 to TRBJ1-5; TCRdb picks TRBD1, but there is no DNA to check that call. This CDR3 is 14 amino acids long. This chain's CDR3 is CASSPWDLNQPQHF.

The chain combines TRBV10-3 with TRBJ2-1; TCRdb proposes TRBD2, but this gene call is untestable without DNA. The CDR3 loop spans 14 amino acids. The germline V gene has CDR1 ENHRY and CDR2 SYGVKD. The CDR3 loop is CAISLAEINNEQFF.

The chain recombines TRBV2 with TRBJ2-5; the D call of TRBD2 rests on TCRdb alone, since no DNA is present to check it. Germline V gene sequence: CDR1 SNHLY, CDR2 FYNNEI. The CDR3 sequence is 19 residues long. CDR3 loop: CASSDVGLAGAGLGETQYF.

CDR3 residues: CASRVPSGTEAFF. The V and J genes are TRBV5-1 and TRBJ1-1. Germline values: CDR1 SGHRS, CDR2 YFSETQ. CDR3 length: 13 amino acids.

J is TRBJ2-5 and V is TRBV19; TCRdb selects TRBD2, and the lack of DNA leaves this call unchecked. The germline gives CDR1 LNHDA, CDR2 SQIVND (reference sequence). The CDR3 has 15 amino acids. The CDR3 sequence: CASSIKLAVQETQYF.

CDR3 sequence: CSVRAAQEQFF. This sequence joins TRBV29-1 and TRBJ2-1; the D call of TRBD2 rests on TCRdb alone, since no DNA is present to check it. Germline loops: CDR1 SQVTM, CDR2 ANQGSEA. This CDR3 region has 11 residues.

The genes are TRBV4-1 and TRBJ2-3; as DNA is missing, the TRBD1 call by TCRdb cannot be tested. The CDR3 length is 13 residues. Germline V gives CDR1 MGHRA, CDR2 YSYEKL. CDR3 sequence: CASSPTGADTQYF.

The chain employs TRBV7-3 and TRBJ2-2; TCRdb names TRBD2, which stays unverified in the absence of DNA. The germline V gene has CDR1 SGHTA and CDR2 FQGTGA. The CDR3 loop spans 15 amino acids. The chain's CDR3 is CASSPKGRGTGELFF. The variable domain in full, with the rest retrieved from reference TRBV7-3 and TRBJ2-2, is GAGVSQTPSNKVTEKGKYVELRCDPISGHTALYWYRQSLGQGPEFLIYFQGTGAADDSGLPNDRFFAVRPEGSVSTLKIQRTERGDSAVYLCASSPKGRGTGELFFGEGSRLTVL.

The chain links TRBV3-1 to TRBJ2-7; the TRBD1 assignment by TCRdb is unverifiable without DNA. This CDR3 comprises 17 residues. Germline V gives CDR1 LGHDT, CDR2 YNNKEL (reference sequence). CDR3 sequence reads: CASSPRGSLEKQNEQYF.

The chain is built from TRBV12-3 or TRBV12-4 and TRBJ1-4; the D call from TCRdb, TRBD1, cannot be confirmed without DNA. CDR3 size: 18 residues. The CDR3 is CASSSGLTGVGTNEKLFF.

CDR3 in amino acids: CASSLYRAQETQYF. J is TRBJ2-5 and V is TRBV6-1; TCRdb names TRBD1, which stays unverified in the absence of DNA. This CDR3 is 14 amino acids long. CDR1 is MNHNS, CDR2 SASEGT, per germline.

The rearrangement joins TRBV12-3 or TRBV12-4 to TRBJ2-7. The CDR3 covers 11 residues. The CDR3 region is CASSQRAEQYF.